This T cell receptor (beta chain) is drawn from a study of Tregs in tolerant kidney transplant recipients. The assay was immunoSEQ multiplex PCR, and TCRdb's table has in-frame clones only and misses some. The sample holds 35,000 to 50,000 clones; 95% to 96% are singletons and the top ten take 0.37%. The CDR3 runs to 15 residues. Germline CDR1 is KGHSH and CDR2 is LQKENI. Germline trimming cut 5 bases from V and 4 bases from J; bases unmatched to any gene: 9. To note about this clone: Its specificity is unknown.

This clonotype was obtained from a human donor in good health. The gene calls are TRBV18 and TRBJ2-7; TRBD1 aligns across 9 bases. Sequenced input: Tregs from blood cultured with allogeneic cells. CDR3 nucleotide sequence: TGTGCCAGCTCAAGCACAACGGGACAGGGTTACGAGCAGTACTTC. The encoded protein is CASSSTTGQGYEQYF.